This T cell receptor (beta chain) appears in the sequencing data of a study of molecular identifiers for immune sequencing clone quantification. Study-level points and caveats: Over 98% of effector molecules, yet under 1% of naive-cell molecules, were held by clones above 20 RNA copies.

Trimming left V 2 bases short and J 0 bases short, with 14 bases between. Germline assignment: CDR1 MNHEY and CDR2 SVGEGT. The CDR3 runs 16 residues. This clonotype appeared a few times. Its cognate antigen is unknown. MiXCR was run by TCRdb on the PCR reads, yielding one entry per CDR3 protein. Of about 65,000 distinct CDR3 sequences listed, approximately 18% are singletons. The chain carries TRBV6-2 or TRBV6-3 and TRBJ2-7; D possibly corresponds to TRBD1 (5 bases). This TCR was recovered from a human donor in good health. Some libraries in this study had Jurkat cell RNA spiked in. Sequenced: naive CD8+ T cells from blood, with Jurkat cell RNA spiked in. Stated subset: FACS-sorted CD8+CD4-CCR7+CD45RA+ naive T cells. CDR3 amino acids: CASSYEADTSSYEQYF. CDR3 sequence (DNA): TGTGCCAGCAGTTACGAGGCGGACACAAGCTCCTACGAGCAGTACTTC.